Below are 6 T cell receptor beta chains sequenced from a single sample in a study of CD8+CD57+ T cells in acquired aplastic anemia. Profiling of TCR beta VDJ combinations and CDR3 sequences used genomic DNA as template. TCRdb processed the reads anew with MiXCR; each CDR3 protein has one entry. The sample lists under 250,000 distinct CDR3 sequences; roughly half were seen once. Individuals selected for sequencing had exhibited CD8+CD57+ cell expansion on flow cytometry. The sequenced material came from sorted CD4+, CD8+, or CD8+CD57+ T cells (not recorded which) from PBMCs. The receptors were sampled from a human donor with aplastic anemia.

This clonotype was picked up many times. The rearrangement uses TRBV2 and TRBJ1-1; no reliable D call. Trimming took 11 bases from V and 1 from J, leaving 14 bases between them. Germline CDR1 reads SNHLY; CDR2 reads FYNNEI. The CDR3 loop spans 13 amino acids. CDR3 sequence reads: CADEPRGNTEAFF. CDR3 nucleotide sequence: TGTGCCGACGAACCCCGGGGGAACACTGAAGCTTTCTTT.

This clonotype was seen only a few times. The V gene is TRBV5-1, the J gene TRBJ2-5, with 12 bases identical to TRBD2. Germline CDR1 reads SGHRS; CDR2 reads YFSETQ. V trimming: 2 bases; J trimming: 4 bases; junction bases outside the gene matches: 6. The CDR3 length is 16 residues. CDR3 in amino acids: CASSFRLAGAGETQYF. CDR3 sequence (DNA): TGCGCCAGCAGCTTTAGACTAGCGGGGGCAGGAGAGACCCAGTACTTC.

The chain uses TRBV2 and TRBJ1-1, with D hard to call. The germline V and J ends were trimmed by 6 bases and 4 bases, with 9 bases remaining between them. The germline gives CDR1 SNHLY, CDR2 FYNNEI. This CDR3 is built from 12 residues. CDR3 in amino acids: CASRGMVTEAFF. DNA for the CDR3: TGTGCCAGCAGGGGAATGGTCACTGAAGCTTTCTTT.

This clonotype has just a few counts. The V gene is TRBV2, the J gene TRBJ2-7; the D is unclear. The V gene's germline CDR1 is SNHLY and CDR2 FYNNEI. This CDR3 has 11 residues. V lost 3 bases to trimming and J lost 2 bases, with 2 bases between them. The CDR3: CASSEAYEQYF. DNA of the CDR3: TGTGCCAGCAGTGAGGCCTACGAGCAGTACTTC.

The CDR3 DNA is TGTGCCAGCAGCTTAGAACAGGGGGCGGGGTACGAGCAGTACTTC. This gives the protein CASSLEQGAGYEQYF. The rearrangement links TRBV7-2 to TRBJ2-7; 9 bases agree with TRBD1. The CDR3 extends over 15 amino acids. Germline V gene sequence: CDR1 SGHTA, CDR2 FQGNSA. Trimming at V came to 1 base and at J to 4 bases, leaving 5 bases not matched to a gene. The complete variable domain, with remaining parts taken from reference TRBV7-2 and TRBJ2-7, reads GAGVSQSPSNKVTEKGKDVELRCDPISGHTALYWYRQSLGQGLEFLIYFQGNSAPDKSGLPSDRFSAERTGGSVSTLTIQRTQQEDSAVYLCASSLEQGAGYEQYFGPGTRLTVT.

The chain links TRBV7-9 to TRBJ1-2; 7 nucleotides align to TRBD1. Per germline, CDR1 SEHNR and CDR2 FQNEAQ (reference sequence). The trim removed 8 bases at V and 4 bases at J, leaving 7 bases unmatched. The CDR3 runs to 13 residues. The DNA for the CDR3 is TGTGCCAGCGGTACAGGGGCCGGCTATGGCTACACCTTC. Its protein is CASGTGAGYGYTF.